This T cell receptor beta chain came from a study of early T cells in non-severe SARS-CoV-2 infection. In the study overall: Sequencing input comprised bulk RNA from unsorted whole blood; chain pairing was not available.

Regarding the study as a whole: CD4 and private specificities were missed by VDJdb matching, which favored anti-spike CD8 responses.

This CDR3 comprises 14 residues. Trimming removed 5 bases from V and 1 base from J, with 11 bases in between. Germline V gene data show CDR1 as SGHNT and CDR2 as YENEEA. A note on this clonotype: Its antigen remains unknown.

Unique molecular identifiers were attached to individual cDNA molecules. Using its own MiXCR run on the 5' RACE reads, TCRdb lists one record per CDR3 protein. Counted here are some 66,000 distinct CDR3 sequences, 9.1% occurring once; the ten biggest clones make up 3% to 3.5%. The chain recombines TRBV11-3 with TRBJ1-1; a weak D match, TRBD1 (5 bases). The receptor was derived from an adult who was a healthcare worker with PCR-confirmed SARS-CoV-2 infection or an uninfected control (not recorded which). The sample consisted of whole blood. CDR3 loop: CASSHGAANTEAFF. CDR3 bases: TGTGCCAGCAGCCACGGGGCGGCGAACACTGAAGCTTTCTTT. Filled out from reference TRBV11-3 and TRBJ1-1, the complete variable domain reads EAGVVQSPRYKIIEKKQPVAFWCNPISGHNTLYWYLQNLGQGPELLIRYENEEAVDDSQLPKDRFSAERLKGVDSTLKIQPAELGDSAVYLCASSHGAANTEAFFGQGTRLTVV.